The 26 T cell receptor beta chains in this list originate from one sample, sequenced in a study of control samples from healthy donors and cancer patients. Profiling relied on immunoSEQ multiplex PCR, and the TCRdb table lists in-frame clones only, not all of them. Of some 100,000 clones listed, 85% to 90% were seen once; the top ten hold 7.8%. The specimen sequenced was blood. The origin of the receptors is a man aged 25-45 years in good health.

V gene TRBV30 combines with J gene TRBJ1-2; no firm D call. The CDR3 has 12 amino acids. Germline CDR1 is GTSNPN and CDR2 is SVGIG (reference sequence). The V end was cut by 2 bases, the J end by 1 base, with 5 bases between. CDR3 loop: CAWSRNNYGYTF. For the CDR3, the DNA is TGTGCCTGGAGTCGAAATAACTATGGCTACACCTTC.

This chain uses TRBV7-2 with TRBJ1-1; D possibly corresponds to TRBD1 (5 bases). Trimming took off 4 bases at V and 5 bases at J, with 14 bases between the two ends. This CDR3 region has 14 residues. CDR1 is SGHTA, CDR2 FQGNSA, per germline. As DNA, the CDR3 is TGTGCCAGCAGCTCGTCCGGGGGGAGGACTGAAGCTTTCTTT. The encoded protein is CASSSSGGRTEAFF.

This chain uses TRBV6-5 with TRBJ1-1; TRBD1 is a possible D gene (5 bases). The CDR3 is made up of 14 amino acids. CDR1 and CDR2 (germline): MNHEY, SVGAGI. The V end was cut by 8 bases, the J end by 3 bases, with 16 bases between. For the CDR3, the DNA is TGTGCCAGCGGAGAAAGGCGGGGGTACACTGAAGCTTTCTTT. It specifies CASGERRGYTEAFF.

V is TRBV4-2 and J is TRBJ2-3; D tentatively fits TRBD1 or TRBD2 (5 bases each). Germline V gene sequence: CDR1 LGHNA, CDR2 YNFKEQ. This CDR3 comprises 18 residues. V was trimmed by 4 bases and J by 2 bases, leaving 22 bases between them. The CDR3: CASSRLPGIGAATDTQYF. The CDR3 nucleotides read TGTGCCAGCAGCCGCCTGCCCGGTATCGGGGCCGCCACAGATACGCAGTATTTT.

The gene calls are TRBV5-1 and TRBJ2-2; 14 bases are shared with TRBD2. V gave up 4 bases and J gave up 0 bases; unmatched junction bases: 2. Germline values: CDR1 SGHRS, CDR2 YFSETQ. The CDR3 extends over 17 amino acids. CDR3 amino acids: CASSGLAGGPNTGELFF. CDR3 coding DNA: TGCGCCAGCAGCGGACTAGCGGGGGGACCGAACACCGGGGAGCTGTTTTTT. The variable domain in full, with the rest retrieved from reference TRBV5-1 and TRBJ2-2, is KAGVTQTPRYLIKTRGQQVTLSCSPISGHRSVSWYQQTPGQGLQFLFEYFSETQRNKGNFPGRFSGRQFSNSRSEMNVSTLELGDSALYLCASSGLAGGPNTGELFFGEGSRLTVL.

The chain carries TRBV6-6 and TRBJ2-5, with 8 bases aligning to TRBD1. This CDR3 contains 15 residues. CDR1 is MNHNY and CDR2 is SVGAGI in the germline V gene (reference sequence). Trimming cost V 5 bases and J 1 base; bases outside gene matches: 6. CDR3: CASSGRQGSQETQYF. The CDR3 nucleotides read TGTGCCAGCAGTGGCAGACAGGGGTCCCAAGAGACCCAGTACTTC.

The rearrangement uses TRBV30 and TRBJ2-3, with TRBD2 identical over 10 bases. CDR1 and CDR2 (germline): GTSNPN, SVGIG (reference sequence). This CDR3 is built from 14 residues. The junction had 2 bases not matched to a gene; V was cut back by 4 bases and J by 1 base. The CDR3 here is CAWTSGRGTDTQYF. CDR3 coding DNA: TGTGCCTGGACTAGCGGGAGAGGCACAGATACGCAGTATTTT.

J is TRBJ2-7 and V is TRBV5-5; D is unresolved. CDR3 length equals 13 residues. V was clipped by 4 bases and J by 5 bases, with 13 bases between them. Germline CDR1 reads SGHKS; CDR2 reads YYEKEE (reference sequence). This chain's CDR3 is CASSTRMAHEQYV. The CDR3 DNA sequence: TGTGCCAGCAGCACGCGGATGGCCCACGAGCAGTACGTC.

The genes are TRBV5-4 and TRBJ2-5, with D perhaps matching TRBD2 (6 bases). From germline, CDR1 is SGHNT and CDR2 YYREEE (reference sequence). The CDR3 has 15 residues. V was pared by 3 bases and J by 5 bases, with 17 bases between. The CDR3 loop reads CASSSTTGTRETQYF. The CDR3 DNA is TGTGCCAGCAGCTCTACCACCGGGACTCGGGAGACCCAGTACTTC.

The chain recombines TRBV12-3 or TRBV12-4 with TRBJ2-5; no definite D call. This CDR3 region has 11 residues. V was cut by 3 bases and J by 4 bases, with 3 bases left in between. CDR3 region: CASSLGETQYF. The CDR3 DNA reads as TGTGCCAGCAGTTTGGGAGAGACCCAGTACTTC.

This chain joins TRBV10-1 and TRBJ2-7, with TRBD2 matching over 10 bases. V was pared by 0 bases and J by 5 bases, with 4 bases of the junction left unmatched. Germline V gives CDR1 WNHNN, CDR2 SYGVQD (reference sequence). The CDR3 is made up of 15 amino acids. The DNA for the CDR3 is TGCGCCAGCAGTGAGTCTCTAGCGGGAGCACACGAGCAGTACTTC. Translation: CASSESLAGAHEQYF.

In its sample, this clone was seen a few times. The identical CDR3 is also encoded by other nucleotide sequences in the sample. The chain links TRBV7-9 to TRBJ2-2; a possible D gene is TRBD1 (5 bases). Germline CDR1 reads SEHNR; CDR2 reads FQNEAQ (reference sequence). Trimming left V 5 bases short and J 3 bases short, with 10 bases between. This CDR3 spans 14 amino acids. The CDR3: CASSLTRDTGELFF. The CDR3 DNA sequence: TGTGCCAGCAGCCTTACCAGGGACACCGGGGAGCTGTTTTTT.

The CDR3 here is CASSLTPRGQSSNSNYGYTF. The CDR3 DNA sequence: TGTGCCAGCAGCCTGACGCCCCGAGGACAGTCCTCCAATTCTAACTATGGCTACACCTTC. The chain employs TRBV3-1 (or the pseudogene TRBV3-2) and TRBJ1-2, with D tentatively TRBD1 (6 bases). Trimming left V 4 bases short and J 0 bases short, with 27 bases between. Germline V gives CDR1 LGHDT, CDR2 YNNKEL (reference sequence). CDR3 length: 20 residues.

This chain links TRBV2 with TRBJ2-3; no definite D call. The CDR3 is 12 residues long. V was trimmed by 5 bases and J by 2 bases, leaving 5 bases between them. Per germline, CDR1 SNHLY and CDR2 FYNNEI. The CDR3 bases are TGTGCCAGCAGTCTCGTCACAGATACGCAGTATTTT. Translated, it gives CASSLVTDTQYF.

This clone showed up just a few times. The chain links TRBV27 to TRBJ1-6, with D uncertain. The V end was cut by 2 bases, the J end by 5 bases, with 7 bases between. The CDR3 contains 14 residues. CDR1 and CDR2 (germline): MNHEY, SMNVEV (reference sequence). The CDR3 here is CASSLLVNNSPLHF. For the CDR3, the DNA is TGTGCCAGCAGTTTACTCGTCAATAATTCACCCCTCCACTTT.

This chain links TRBV12-3 or TRBV12-4 with TRBJ1-2, with D maybe TRBD1 (5 bases). The CDR3 is 13 residues long. V lost 7 bases and J lost 6, with 15 bases in between. The CDR3 reads CASKAGLRDGYTF. CDR3 nucleotide sequence: TGTGCCAGCAAGGCAGGACTCAGGGATGGCTACACCTTC.

This chain joins TRBV19 and TRBJ1-3; TRBD1 agrees at 9 bases. The CDR3 runs to 18 residues. CDR1 LNHDA and CDR2 SQIVND come from the germline V gene (reference sequence). V lost 5 bases, J lost 1 base, and 12 bases stayed unmatched. The CDR3 DNA sequence: TGTGCCAGTAGTCCCCGACAGGGGGTCAACCCTTCTGGAAACACCATATATTTT. This translates into CASSPRQGVNPSGNTIYF.

The V gene is TRBV15, the J gene TRBJ2-5; D unresolved. Germline V gene lookup returns CDR1 LNHNV and CDR2 YYDKDF (reference sequence). V was trimmed by 0 bases and J by 5 bases, leaving 7 bases between them. The CDR3 extends over 13 amino acids. The CDR3 sequence is CATSRDLRETQYF. CDR3 sequence (DNA): TGTGCCACCAGCAGAGATTTGCGGGAGACCCAGTACTTC.

This clone appeared a single time. V and J are TRBV5-1 and TRBJ1-1; D not resolved. Germline CDR1 and CDR2: SGHRS and YFSETQ. Trimming left V 0 bases short and J 0 bases short, with 6 bases between. The CDR3 is 14 amino acids. Here the CDR3 reads CASSLVGVNTEAFF. CDR3 DNA: TGCGCCAGCAGCTTGGTCGGCGTGAACACTGAAGCTTTCTTT.

The chain has TRBV6-5 and TRBJ1-1, with TRBD1 matching 9 bases. There are 15 residues in the CDR3. Germline CDR1 MNHEY, CDR2 SVGAGI. Trimming removed 4 bases from V and 1 base from J; junction bases left unmatched: 4. This chain's CDR3 is CASSSGQGSNTEAFF. The CDR3 DNA sequence: TGTGCCAGCAGTTCCGGACAGGGGTCGAACACTGAAGCTTTCTTT.

The chain combines TRBV7-2 with TRBJ1-6; D is perhaps TRBD1 (5 bases). The germline gives CDR1 SGHTA, CDR2 FQGNSA. This CDR3 comprises 17 residues. Trimming pared 4 bases from V and 4 bases from J, leaving 17 bases between. CDR3 sequence: CASSSHQIGGYNSPLHF. The CDR3 DNA is TGTGCCAGCAGCTCACATCAAATCGGGGGATATAATTCACCCCTCCACTTT.

The chain combines TRBV28 with TRBJ2-6; 7 bases agree with TRBD1. The CDR3 has 17 residues. CDR1 is MDHEN and CDR2 is SYDVKM in the germline V gene. The V gene end was trimmed by 7 bases and the J gene end by 3 bases; junction bases not matched to a gene: 12. The CDR3 DNA reads TGTGCCAGCACGGGACAGACTTTAGTCGATGGGGCCAACGTCCTGACTTTC. The encoded protein is CASTGQTLVDGANVLTF.

Here the CDR3 DNA reads TGTGCCAGCAGCCCGGGACAGGGAAGGCTTCTCGTCCTGACTTTC. It yields the protein CASSPGQGRLLVLTF. The chain uses TRBV9 and TRBJ2-6, with 9 bases aligning to TRBD1. The CDR3 has 15 residues. V shed 4 bases and J 12 bases; nucleotides not matched to a gene: 11. CDR1 and CDR2 (germline): SGDLS, YYNGEE.

As DNA, the CDR3 is TGTGCCAGCTGGGGGTGGGCTGAAGCTTTCTTT. Protein: CASWGWAEAFF. This sequence joins TRBV2 and TRBJ1-1; D is perhaps TRBD1 (5 bases). Germline V gene data show CDR1 as SNHLY and CDR2 as FYNNEI. V lost 8 bases, J lost 6 bases, and 10 bases lay in between. This CDR3 is built from 11 residues.

The V call is TRBV30, the J call TRBJ2-5, with 12 bases that match TRBD2. The CDR3 is 16 amino acids. The ends lost 1 base at V and 7 bases at J; junction bases unmatched: 10. Germline CDR1 reads GTSNPN; CDR2 reads SVGIG (reference sequence). The CDR3 bases are TGTGCCTGGAGTGGACTAGCGGGAGAAATGTGGGGGACCCAGTACTTC. Amino acids: CAWSGLAGEMWGTQYF. The full variable domain, completed using reference TRBV30 and TRBJ2-5, is SQTIHQWPATLVQPVGSPLSLECTVEGTSNPNLYWYRQAAGRGLQLLFYSVGIGQISSEVPQNLSASRPQDRQFILSSKKLLLSDSGFYLCAWSGLAGEMWGTQYFGPGTRLLVL.

The V and J genes are TRBV18 and TRBJ1-5; D is uncertain. In germline, CDR1 is KGHSH, CDR2 LQKENI. The V gene lost 6 bases and the J gene lost 0 bases, with 12 bases spanning the gap. This CDR3 contains 15 residues. CDR3 sequence: CASSPTSVSNQPQHF. The CDR3 DNA follows: TGTGCCAGCTCCCCAACCTCGGTTAGCAATCAGCCCCAGCATTTT.